Sequencing of this T cell receptor (beta chain) was carried out in a study of PD-L1 blockade in urothelial cancer (dated by TCRdb to 2016 to 2017). At the level of the whole study: Therapy was started in about 2014 for all patients, and atezolizumab 1,200 mg was administered intravenously every 3 weeks. About 90% of the roughly 29 patients were identified as males with urothelial cancer of bladder origin, and a prior smoking history was reported by 18 of 29 patients. Patients had an ECOG performance status of 0 or 1 and had received between 0 and 3 prior chemotherapy regimens. Blood samples were analyzed at 3 weeks after treatment start (second dose) and at 6 weeks after treatment start. Blood samples gave a median of roughly 150,000 T cells and approximately 80,000 unique TCRs, with a median clonality of around 0.074. Somatic, immune and clinical correlates of response to PD-L1 blockade with atezolizumab in urothelial cancer were the focus of an exploratory multi-omic analysis. Pretreatment tumor samples, along with matched peripheral blood serially collected before and after atezolizumab treatment, were subjected to TCR sequencing. Durable clinical benefit meant progression-free survival longer than 6 months, and TCR features were also tested against progression-free and overall survival. Whole exome sequencing and RNA sequencing of pretreatment tumors were performed alongside TCR sequencing in the same patients. Several patients achieved durable clinical benefit and approximately 20 did not. Pretreatment blood TCR-seq was available for fewer than 30 patients, at least one posttreatment blood collection was obtained for about 25 patients, and tumor TCR-seq was available for about 25 patients. What the research found in general, with its limitations: Improved progression-free and overall survival was found to be associated with pretreatment peripheral blood TCR clonality below the median. Greater expansion of tumor-associated TCR clones in peripheral blood 3 weeks after the start of treatment was observed in patients with durable benefit (n of about 21, p = 0.022). Because the sample size was small (n ≈ 29) and many of the analyses were exploratory, the results are meant to be hypothesis-generating.

CDR1 and CDR2 (SGHRS, YFSETQ) derive from the germline V gene. The CDR3 spans 16 residues, from the cysteine through the phenylalanine. Of the read, only the CDR3 DNA is kept; its 48 bases are in frame from base 1. V was cut back by 0 bases and J by 4 bases, leaving a gap of 16 bases between them. A word on this clone: Its cognate antigen has yet to be identified. Base-call qualities are not available, and no considerably larger clone is one nucleotide away.

The cohort comprised around 30 patients with locally advanced or metastatic urothelial carcinoma treated at Memorial Sloan Kettering on a trial protocol. Peripheral blood mononuclear cells were collected pretreatment and during treatment, with between 1 and 8 total time points per patient. The Qiagen DNeasy Blood extraction kit was used to purify genomic DNA from total PBMCs and tumor samples. PBMCs were collected pretreatment and during treatment, and were isolated and stored as previously described. Synthetic TCR analog templates were spiked into each PCR to estimate absolute template abundance from read counts. The immunoSEQ assay was used to amplify TCRbeta CDR3 regions from genomic DNA with bias-controlled V and J gene primers. Sequencing of rearranged TCRbeta segments was performed at approximately 20X coverage. The source study handled its data this way. Clustering was used to correct sequencing errors, and CDR3s were annotated against IMGT to assign V, D and J genes. Downstream analyses used only productive TCRbeta rearrangements and left out out-of-frame or stop-codon sequences. Clonality was computed as one minus Shannon entropy normalized by the log of the number of unique productive sequences. Clones differing between time points or between blood and tumor were identified using Fisher's exact test with Benjamini-Hochberg correction, with an adjusted p below 0.01 applied as the threshold. In TCRdb, the immuneACCESS table is reduced to in-frame sequences with V and J assigned. These tables do not hold every clone; where another copy was compared, an unresolved V gene accounts for under half, and the others remain unexplained. That table supplies the V and J calls and clone size; D and trimming were determined from the DNA. In all, the sample holds approximately 100,000 clones, and roughly nine tenths of those were seen once. Of the sample, around 0.92% falls within the top ten clones.

The sample was PBMCs, taken around atezolizumab (anti-PD-L1) treatment. The sequence is built from TRBV5-1 and TRBJ1-1; TRBD1 is a possible D gene, resting on 6 matching bases. This TCR was sampled from a woman of 80 years or more with urothelial cancer. At the DNA level, the sequence is TGCGCCAGCAGCTTGGCCCCCTCAGGGGCGGGCACTGAAGCTTTCTTT. This sequence encodes CASSLAPSGAGTEAFF.